This T cell receptor beta chain was documented in a study of T cells in Graves' hyperthyroidism and ophthalmopathy (dated by TCRdb to about 2019). Broadly, across the study: Peripheral blood samples were taken at the time of initial diagnosis, prior to any treatment. Thyroid tissue and blood T-cell repertoires from more than five Graves' hyperthyroidism patients were also compared in the study. After sampling, hyperthyroidism patients received methimazole starting at 30 mg daily, and ophthalmopathy patients received high-dose intravenous methylprednisolone. According to the paper, TCR Vbeta CDR3 sequencing was carried out on more than 120 peripheral blood samples, which came from about 45 ophthalmopathy, roughly 75 hyperthyroidism and 17 progressor patients. To identify distinguishing TCR V-J signatures, a discovery cohort of 95 to 100 patients was used, comprising some 43 with Graves' ophthalmopathy and around 60 with stable Graves' hyperthyroidism. The 80 to 100 discovery patients were randomly divided into training and test sets at a 7:3 ratio. Prospective prediction of ophthalmopathy was tested in an independent validation cohort of 18 to 20 hyperthyroidism patients and 17 patients who later progressed to ophthalmopathy.

Worth noting for this clonotype: Its antigen is not yet known. No base-level quality is on record; no much larger clone is a single base apart.

The TCR beta CDR3 regions were amplified from RNA transcripts. For the first round of RT-PCR on the TCR CDR3, the HTBI primer set was used together with the Qiagen OneStep RT-PCR kit. A second multiplex PCR round built the libraries, followed by size selection and purification. Libraries were sequenced paired-end with 100 bp reads on an Illumina HiSeq2000. In the source study's methods: SOAPnuke was used to process the raw data, throwing out any read that contained adapters or uncalled bases, had a mean Phred below 15, or lacked an exact constant-primer or identifier match. COPE v1.2.5 was used to merge high-quality paired reads, and clonotypes were defined as unique nucleotide sequences. MiTCR v1.1 was used to align clonotypes to the IMGT TRBV, TRBD and TRBJ reference segments. The analysis included only V-J combinations with a frequency above 0.0001, which together covered 98% to 99.2% of the repertoires. The TCS score was defined as F50 (clonal expansion) divided by E x V (chaos), with BLOSUM62-based TCRdist calculated between CDR3 peptides within each V-J. Welch's t-statistics and random forest reduced around 520 V-J features to about 13, which were used in a naive Bayes classifier (R e1071). The public sequencing data were trimmed at Q25 with fastp and processed into clonotypes with MiXCR by TCRdb, which kept only in-frame beta chains. Entries are consolidated by CDR3 protein sequence, retaining the most common genes and DNA. TCRdb assigned the V and J calls; the authors' analysis was not used. This sample holds approximately 400,000 distinct CDR3 sequences; about 15% were observed only once. The ten largest clones capture around 20% of the sample.

Moderately to severely active disease, a Clinical Activity Score of at least 3, a NOSPECS grade of at least 4, and a duration under 3 months were present in ophthalmopathy patients. The study excluded patients with uncontrolled infections, other autoimmune diseases, pregnancy or lactation. Diagnoses were established on the basis of clinical symptoms, serum thyroxine and TRAb, thyroid ultrasound, and orbital computed tomography. PBMCs were isolated from about 10 ml of fresh peripheral blood by Ficoll-Paque density gradient centrifugation. Trizol reagent was used to extract total RNA, and RNA quality was then checked on an Agilent 2100 Bioanalyzer. Points the paper makes about the study in general: Blood samples also contained most of the expanded thyroid clonotypes (frequency above 0.001), which suggests that blood repertoires may reflect thyroid immune responses. A model built on a 13 V-J signature distinguished ophthalmopathy from stable hyperthyroidism, reaching about 88% sensitivity and approximately 83% specificity in cross-validation and 80%/75% in testing. During validation, the model predicted progression to ophthalmopathy a median of about 5.9 months ahead of onset, with approximately 71% sensitivity and about 75% specificity. No statistical method was used to fix the sample size in advance, and group allocation was not hidden from the investigators.

Relative to germline, V is 0 bases shorter and J is 1 base shorter, with 6 bases between their ends. The CDR3 runs 14 amino acids, cysteine and phenylalanine included. Only the CDR3 portion is preserved as DNA: 42 bases, with reading frame beginning at the first base. CDR1 WSHSY and CDR2 SAAADI were looked up in the germline V gene. Sequencing was performed on blood. The sequence was obtained from a woman aged 25 to 39 with Graves' ophthalmopathy. The V and J segments used are TRBV10-2 and TRBJ2-5, with the D gene not confidently named. For the CDR3, the sequence is CASSESGSQETQYF. In nucleotide form, the sequence is TGCGCCAGCAGTGAGTCAGGCAGCCAAGAGACCCAGTACTTC.